Detailed here is one TCR beta chain. What it recognizes is unknown. This record comes from a study of T cell responses to AZD1222 COVID-19 vaccine. Study-level results: Spike-specific TCR repertoires showed rising breadth and depth after two AZD1222 doses.

The table came from immunoSEQ multiplex PCR; TCRdb's copy has only in-frame clones and leaves some out. Of approximately 120,000 clones listed, roughly nine tenths are singletons. V gave up 7 bases and J gave up 8 bases, with 14 bases separating them. This CDR3 has 13 residues. The chain links TRBV12-3 or TRBV12-4 to TRBJ1-4; D may be TRBD1 (6 bases). The input for sequencing was peripheral blood, taken on day 0 of AZD1222 vaccination. This receptor was taken from an adult in good health. DNA for the CDR3: TGTGCCAGCATAGGGGGACGGGCAGAAAAACTGTTTTTT. This gives the protein CASIGGRAEKLFF.